These 8 T cell receptor beta chains were all obtained from the same sample, sequenced in a study of regulatory dendritic cells for organ transplantation. Measured with immunoSEQ multiplex PCR; TCRdb has only the in-frame clones, and not every one. The table includes about 38,000 clones, approximately 90% detected once. Sequencing used naive CD8+ T cells from blood. Specified subset: CD45RA+ naive T cells. The origin of the receptors is a human donor in good health.

V gene TRBV6-1 combines with J gene TRBJ1-1, with 10 bases matching TRBD1. Losses at the gene ends were 4 bases for V and 4 bases for J; bases not matched to a gene: 9. CDR1 MNHNS and CDR2 SASEGT come from the germline V gene. The CDR3 consists of 16 residues. CDR3: CASSVAGTGDGTEAFF. The DNA of the CDR3 is TGTGCCAGCAGTGTTGCCGGGACAGGGGACGGCACTGAAGCTTTCTTT.

This clone was picked up one time. V is TRBV29-1 and J is TRBJ2-1; weak D call: TRBD1 (5 bases). The V end lost 5 bases, the J end lost 6 bases, and 8 bases lay between the germline ends. CDR1 is SQVTM and CDR2 is ANQGSEA in the germline V gene. CDR3 length: 11 amino acids. The CDR3 protein is CSVRQGNEQFF. CDR3 nucleotide sequence: TGCAGCGTTCGCCAGGGCAATGAGCAGTTCTTC.

The genes are TRBV30 and TRBJ2-6; D perhaps matches TRBD2 (7 bases). This CDR3 contains 16 residues. V lost 5 bases and J 0 bases, leaving 14 bases between the germline ends. Germline CDR1 is GTSNPN and CDR2 is SVGIG (reference sequence). The CDR3 reads CAWCRGAPSGANVLTF. CDR3 bases: TGTGCCTGGTGTCGGGGGGCCCCCTCTGGGGCCAACGTCCTGACTTTC.

V gene TRBV4-3 combines with J gene TRBJ2-1; D is unresolved. This CDR3 region has 16 residues. Trimming shortened V by 0 bases and J by 0 bases, and 9 bases separated the two germline ends. Germline V gene lookup returns CDR1 LGHNA and CDR2 YSLEER. The CDR3: CASSQDQASSYNEQFF. In nucleotides, the CDR3 is TGCGCCAGCAGCCAAGACCAGGCTAGCTCCTACAATGAGCAGTTCTTC.

In its sample, this clone was seen a few times. V usage is TRBV25-1 and J usage is TRBJ1-2, with TRBD1 as a possible D gene (5 bases). Deletions cut 2 bases from V and 10 bases from J, with 11 bases between. This CDR3 region has 12 residues. Germline V CDR1 and CDR2: MGHDK, SYGVNS. CDR3 nucleotides: TGTGCCAGCAGTGAAGACAGATTGTCCTACACCTTC. Its translation is CASSEDRLSYTF.

The rearrangement joins TRBV27 to TRBJ1-4; a weak D match, TRBD1 (6 bases). Germline V CDR1 and CDR2: MNHEY, SMNVEV (reference sequence). The CDR3 is 14 amino acids. V was pared by 4 bases and J by 8 bases, with 14 bases between. The CDR3 sequence: CASSYQGTEEKLFF. CDR3 coding DNA: TGTGCCAGCAGTTACCAGGGGACGGAGGAAAAACTGTTTTTT.

The chain has TRBV6-5 and TRBJ1-2, with no clear D. In germline, CDR1 is MNHEY, CDR2 SVGAGI. This CDR3 has 13 residues. V was pared by 0 bases and J by 7 bases, with 9 bases between. The CDR3 protein is CASSYSSAFGYTF. The DNA of the CDR3 is TGTGCCAGCAGTTACTCGTCAGCGTTTGGCTACACCTTC.

The gene calls are TRBV7-9 and TRBJ2-1, with 7 bases fitting TRBD1. The CDR3 has 15 residues. The germline CDR1 and CDR2 sequences are SEHNR and FQNEAQ (reference sequence). The CDR3 nucleotides read TGTGCAGCACGTAGGGGGCTAGGGCCTGGCAATGAGCAGTTCTTC. Translated: CAARRGLGPGNEQFF.